Presented here are 28 T cell receptor beta chains from one specimen sequenced in a study of early T cells in non-severe SARS-CoV-2 infection (dated by TCRdb to the early 2020s). The receptor library was made with 5' RACE. Sequencing took place on a NextSeq 500. The public reads were quality trimmed at Q25 with fastp and then assembled into clones with MiXCR by TCRdb, keeping productive beta chains. CDR3 protein duplicates are merged, each entry listing the most common genes and DNA. Across this sample there are 60,000 or so distinct CDR3 sequences, with 10% to 15% seen only once. Of the sample, 1.3% to 1.5% falls within the top ten clones. Sequenced here: whole blood, sampled at baseline. The source of these receptors is an adult who was a healthcare worker with PCR-confirmed SARS-CoV-2 infection or an uninfected control (not recorded which).

This clonotype was seen only a few times. This chain joins TRBV29-1 and TRBJ2-7; D may match TRBD1 or TRBD2 (5 bases each). Germline V gene sequence: CDR1 SQVTM, CDR2 ANQGSEA. V lost 4 bases and J lost 1, with 11 bases in between. CDR3 length: 13 residues. CDR3 nucleotide sequence: TGCAGCGTTGTGGGGGAAGTATCCTACGAGCAGTACTTC. It is translated as CSVVGEVSYEQYF.

This clonotype came up many times. The chain has TRBV20-1 and TRBJ1-4, with a weak D call TRBD1 (5 bases). This CDR3 contains 13 residues. Germline values: CDR1 DFQATT, CDR2 SNEGSKA (reference sequence). The CDR3 DNA follows: TGCAGCCCCGGGGGGGTAACTAATGAAAAACTGTTTTTT. It is translated as CSPGGVTNEKLFF.

This clonotype was counted ten times or more. The rearrangement uses TRBV12-3 or TRBV12-4 and TRBJ2-5; D not resolved. This CDR3 region has 13 residues. The V end was cut by 3 bases, the J end by 1 base, with 6 bases between. The CDR3 spells CASSLYSQETQYF. CDR3 DNA sequence: TGTGCCAGCAGTTTGTATAGCCAAGAGACCCAGTACTTC.

The chain links TRBV4-1 to TRBJ2-4, with D maybe TRBD1 (5 bases). V gave up 1 base and J gave up 6 bases, with 7 bases separating them. Germline lookup yields CDR1 MGHRA and CDR2 YSYEKL. The CDR3 is 13 amino acids. The CDR3: CASSQGTPNIQYF. CDR3 DNA sequence: TGCGCCAGCAGCCAAGGGACACCAAACATTCAGTACTTC.

This chain connects TRBV5-1 to TRBJ1-2, with 7 bases lining up with TRBD1. After removal of 0 bases from V and 2 bases from J, the junction contained 13 bases not matched to a gene. The CDR3 covers 18 residues. The V gene's germline CDR1 is SGHRS and CDR2 YFSETQ. CDR3: CASSLAWDSRIANYGYTF. The CDR3 bases are TGCGCCAGCAGCTTGGCCTGGGACAGTCGAATCGCGAACTATGGCTACACCTTC.

This clonotype appeared many times. The chain joins TRBV5-4 to TRBJ1-1; no firm D call. The length of the CDR3 is 13 residues. V was pared by 0 bases and J by 8 bases, with 11 bases between. In germline, CDR1 is SGHNT, CDR2 YYREEE (reference sequence). CDR3 nucleotide sequence: TGTGCCAGCAGCTTGGATCATGTGGTCGAAGCTTTCTTT. Translating gives CASSLDHVVEAFF. Full variable domain (outside the CDR3, taken from reference TRBV5-4 and TRBJ1-1): ETGVTQSPTHLIKTRGQQVTLRCSSQSGHNTVSWYQQALGQGPQFIFQYYREEENGRGNFPPRFSGLQFPNYSSELNVNALELDDSALYLCASSLDHVVEAFFGQGTRLTVV.

This chain connects TRBV6-1 to TRBJ1-6; D is possibly TRBD1 (5 bases). Germline loops: CDR1 MNHNS, CDR2 SASEGT. The CDR3 is made up of 14 amino acids. V lost 1 base and J 11 bases, leaving 12 bases between the germline ends. The CDR3 loop is CASSEVSGLPPLHF. In DNA form, the CDR3 reads TGTGCCAGCAGTGAAGTATCAGGGTTGCCACCCCTCCACTTT.

This clonotype has only one observation. The chain is built from TRBV28 and TRBJ1-1, with D perhaps matching TRBD1 (6 bases). The germline CDR1 and CDR2 sequences are MDHEN and SYDVKM. The CDR3 consists of 13 residues. The ends were cut back, 6 bases at V and 8 bases at J, with 16 bases in the middle. The CDR3 reads CASRTGQPLEAFF. DNA for the CDR3: TGTGCCAGCAGGACTGGACAGCCCTTAGAAGCTTTCTTT.

This clonotype showed up just a few times. The V call is TRBV5-1, the J call TRBJ2-3; 9 bases align to TRBD2. The ends lost 4 bases at V and 4 bases at J; junction bases unmatched: 7. This CDR3 spans 15 amino acids. Germline assignment: CDR1 SGHRS and CDR2 YFSETQ. CDR3 DNA sequence: TGCGCCAGCAGCCCGCAGGCGGGAGGGGCAGATACGCAGTATTTT. Translation: CASSPQAGGADTQYF.

In its sample, this clonotype was seen a few times. V usage is TRBV7-8 and J usage is TRBJ2-2; 7 positions agree with TRBD2. The CDR3 extends over 14 amino acids. CDR1 is SGHVS, CDR2 FQNEAQ, per germline. Losses at the gene ends were 4 bases for V and 6 bases for J; bases not matched to a gene: 5. CDR3 in DNA: TGTGCCAGCAGCTGGGAGCGGGGCGCCGGGGAGCTGTTTTTT. As protein: CASSWERGAGELFF.

This clonotype was picked up many times. This chain uses TRBV27 with TRBJ2-7, with 7 bases identical to TRBD2. Germline CDR1 and CDR2: MNHEY and SMNVEV (reference sequence). This CDR3 has 15 residues. After removal of 8 bases from V and 0 bases from J, the junction contained 10 bases not matched to a gene. CDR3 DNA sequence: TGTGCCAGCCGGCCGGGGCGGGACTACTCCTACGAGCAGTACTTC. It encodes CASRPGRDYSYEQYF.

In its sample, this clonotype was seen many times. The chain employs TRBV28 and TRBJ2-3, with 10 bases that match TRBD2. With 3 bases clipped from V and 3 bases from J, the junction kept 3 bases outside the gene matches. The CDR3 loop spans 15 amino acids. The germline CDR1 and CDR2 sequences are MDHEN and SYDVKM. The CDR3 coding sequence is TGTGCCAGCAGTTTCCCAGCGGGAGGGACAGATACGCAGTATTTT. Translated, it gives CASSFPAGGTDTQYF.

This chain uses TRBV9 with TRBJ2-5; weak D call: TRBD2 (6 bases). Trimming cost V 4 bases and J 4 bases, with 14 bases left between them. Germline CDR1 is SGDLS and CDR2 is YYNGEE. The CDR3 has 14 residues. Written as DNA, the CDR3 is TGTGCCAGCAGCAAATCCGGGGGAAGAGAGACCCAGTACTTC. Translation: CASSKSGGRETQYF.

The chain uses TRBV28 and TRBJ2-1, with no clear D. V lost 8 bases, J lost 0 bases, and 8 bases lay in between. CDR1 is MDHEN, CDR2 SYDVKM, per germline. The CDR3 extends over 13 amino acids. The chain's CDR3 is CASFLSSYNEQFF. CDR3 nucleotides: TGTGCCAGCTTCTTGAGCTCCTACAATGAGCAGTTCTTC.

The gene calls are TRBV6-6 and TRBJ1-1; a possible D gene is TRBD1 (5 bases). Germline loops: CDR1 MNHNY, CDR2 SVGAGI (reference sequence). V lost 7 bases to trimming and J lost 0 bases, with 12 bases between them. The CDR3 is 14 amino acids. The CDR3 coding sequence is TGTGCCAGCATCAGGGACTTAGTGAACACTGAAGCTTTCTTT. Its protein product is CASIRDLVNTEAFF.

In this sample, this clonotype is medium-sized. The chain combines TRBV6-2 or TRBV6-3 with TRBJ2-6, with TRBD1 matching 10 bases. The CDR3 has 16 amino acids. After removal of 5 bases from V and 0 bases from J, the junction contained 1 base not matched to a gene. The germline gives CDR1 MNHEY, CDR2 SVGEGT. The CDR3 reads CASSGTGDSGANVLTF. The CDR3 nucleotides read TGTGCCAGCAGTGGGACAGGGGACTCTGGGGCCAACGTCCTGACTTTC.

This sequence joins TRBV19 and TRBJ2-1; possibly TRBD1 or TRBD2 for D (6 bases each). This CDR3 spans 13 amino acids. Germline values: CDR1 LNHDA, CDR2 SQIVND (reference sequence). Trimming took off 3 bases at V and 5 bases at J, with 8 bases between the two ends. Written as DNA, the CDR3 is TGTGCCAGTAGTATCGGGGGCCACAATGAGCAGTTCTTC. Its translation: CASSIGGHNEQFF. Full variable domain (outside the CDR3, taken from reference TRBV19 and TRBJ2-1): DGGITQSPKYLFRKEGQNVTLSCEQNLNHDAMYWYRQDPGQGLRLIYYSQIVNDFQKGDIAEGYSVSREKKESFPLTVTSAQKNPTAFYLCASSIGGHNEQFFGPGTRLTVL.

The table lists this clonotype with many counts. The chain links TRBV7-9 to TRBJ2-7; D gene unclear. Deletions cut 4 bases from V and 2 bases from J, with 12 bases between. The germline gives CDR1 SEHNR, CDR2 FQNEAQ (reference sequence). The CDR3 contains 14 residues. CDR3 coding DNA: TGTGCCAGCAGCTCCCCGGCAGTCACCTACGAGCAGTACTTC. Amino acid sequence: CASSSPAVTYEQYF. Complete variable domain (other parts from reference TRBV7-9 and TRBJ2-7): DTGVSQNPRHKITKRGQNVTFRCDPISEHNRLYWYRQTLGQGPEFLTYFQNEAQLEKSRLLSDRFSAERPKGSFSTLEIQRTEQGDSAMYLCASSSPAVTYEQYFGPGTRLTVT.

This clonotype was seen only a few times. The chain carries TRBV7-9 and TRBJ2-7; possible D gene TRBD1, 6 bases. Trimming took off 5 bases at V and 7 bases at J, with 18 bases between the two ends. The CDR3 has 14 residues. CDR1 SEHNR and CDR2 FQNEAQ come from the germline V gene (reference sequence). CDR3 in DNA: TGTGCCAGCAGCCGGAAGGGGGTTTTAGGAGAGCAGTACTTC. It encodes CASSRKGVLGEQYF.

The genes are TRBV20-1 and TRBJ2-1, with D uncertain. Trimming pared 7 bases from V and 4 bases from J, leaving 11 bases between. In germline, CDR1 is DFQATT, CDR2 SNEGSKA (reference sequence). The CDR3 spans 12 residues. The CDR3 sequence: CSGVGSYNEQFF. DNA of the CDR3: TGCAGTGGGGTAGGCAGTTACAATGAGCAGTTCTTC.

V and J are TRBV5-4 and TRBJ2-5; 7 bases are shared with TRBD1. The CDR3 is 13 amino acids. CDR1 is SGHNT and CDR2 is YYREEE in the germline V gene (reference sequence). Trimming took 4 bases from V and 2 from J; bases not matched to a gene: 2. CDR3 DNA: TGTGCCAGCAGCCTGGACAGGCAAGAGACCCAGTACTTC. Protein sequence: CASSLDRQETQYF.

Ten or more counts support this clonotype. The chain has TRBV5-1 and TRBJ2-2; D possibly corresponds to TRBD2 (6 bases). Germline values: CDR1 SGHRS, CDR2 YFSETQ. The CDR3 runs 16 residues. The germline V and J ends were trimmed by 0 bases and 6 bases, with 15 bases remaining between them. The CDR3 coding sequence is TGCGCCAGCAGCTTGGCCACGGGGGATCGGGCCGGGGAGCTGTTTTTT. Translation gives CASSLATGDRAGELFF. The full variable domain, completed using reference TRBV5-1 and TRBJ2-2, is KAGVTQTPRYLIKTRGQQVTLSCSPISGHRSVSWYQQTPGQGLQFLFEYFSETQRNKGNFPGRFSGRQFSNSRSEMNVSTLELGDSALYLCASSLATGDRAGELFFGEGSRLTVL.

CDR3 coding DNA: TGTGCCAGCAGCAAATCCTACGAGCAGTACTTC. This codes for CASSKSYEQYF. V and J are TRBV6-2 or TRBV6-3 and TRBJ2-7; D gene uncertain. Germline lookup yields CDR1 MNHEY and CDR2 SVGEGT. The CDR3 sequence is 11 residues long. V was pared by 6 bases and J by 1 base, with 4 bases between.

This chain uses TRBV5-1 with TRBJ2-1; 9 nucleotides agree with TRBD2. V shed 5 bases, J shed 6 bases, and the junction held 12 bases outside the gene matches. This CDR3 has 16 amino acids. Germline assignment: CDR1 SGHRS and CDR2 YFSETQ. Here the CDR3 DNA reads TGCGCCAGCAGTCCTCCGGGACTAGCTGGCCGCAATGAGCAGTTCTTC. Translating it yields CASSPPGLAGRNEQFF.

V usage is TRBV5-6 and J usage is TRBJ2-1; no clear D. This CDR3 region has 17 residues. Per germline, CDR1 SGHDT and CDR2 YYEEEE. The V end was cut by 1 base, the J end by 0 bases, with 14 bases between. In DNA form, the CDR3 reads TGTGCCAGCAGCTTGTTCTCCCCCTGGAGCTCCTACAATGAGCAGTTCTTC. The encoded protein is CASSLFSPWSSYNEQFF.

This chain connects TRBV29-1 to TRBJ2-1, with TRBD2 matching over 7 bases. There are 12 residues in the CDR3. The germline CDR1 and CDR2 sequences are SQVTM and ANQGSEA. The junction had 12 bases not matched to a gene; V was cut back by 7 bases and J by 12 bases. In nucleotides, the CDR3 is TGCAGCGCACCGGGAGGCCGGGGGGTGCAGTTCTTC. Its translation is CSAPGGRGVQFF.

The chain uses TRBV28 and TRBJ2-7; D remains unclear. Per the germline V gene, CDR1 is MDHEN and CDR2 is SYDVKM. Trimming cost V 4 bases and J 5 bases, with 12 bases left between them. CDR3 size: 13 residues. The DNA for the CDR3 is TGTGCCAGCAGTTATGAGGAGCCAAACGAGCAGTACTTC. It codes for CASSYEEPNEQYF.

In DNA, the CDR3 is TGTGCCAGCAGTTCGTCAGGGGCATCCTATGGCTACACCTTC. This sequence encodes CASSSSGASYGYTF. V gene TRBV6-5 combines with J gene TRBJ1-2; a weak D match, TRBD1 (6 bases). Germline CDR1 and CDR2: MNHEY and SVGAGI. The CDR3 loop spans 14 amino acids. The V end lost 4 bases, the J end lost 4 bases, and 13 bases lay between the germline ends.